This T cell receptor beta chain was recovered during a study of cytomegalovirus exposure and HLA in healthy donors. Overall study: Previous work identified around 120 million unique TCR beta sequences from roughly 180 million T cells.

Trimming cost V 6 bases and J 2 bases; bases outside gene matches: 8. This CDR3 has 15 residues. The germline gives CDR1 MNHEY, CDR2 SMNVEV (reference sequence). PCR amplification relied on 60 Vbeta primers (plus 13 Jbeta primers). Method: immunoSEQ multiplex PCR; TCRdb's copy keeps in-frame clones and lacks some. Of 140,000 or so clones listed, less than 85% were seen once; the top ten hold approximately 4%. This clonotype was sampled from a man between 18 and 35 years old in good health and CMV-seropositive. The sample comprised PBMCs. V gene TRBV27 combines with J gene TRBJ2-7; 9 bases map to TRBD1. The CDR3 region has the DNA TGTGCCAGCAGCCAGGGACAGGGAAGAACCTACGAGCAGTACTTC. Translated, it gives CASSQGQGRTYEQYF.